This T cell receptor beta chain was recorded in a study of identical twins. The cDNA had a unique molecular identifier and a template-switch universal primer site. TCRdb redid the calling of the 5' RACE reads with MiXCR, one entry per CDR3 protein. The sample has around 450,000 distinct CDR3 sequences; 14% are singletons. The same specimen was also included in a second study, on yellow fever vaccine responses in identical twins. That report notes: Twins reportedly showed a vaccine T cell response that seemed partly convergent and partly personalized.

This sequence was found in a woman younger than 35 in good health. The sample taken for sequencing was CD4+ T cells sorted from blood.

The CDR3 bases are TGCAGCGTTGATCAGAGGTTCATGAACACTGAAGCTTTCTTT. This codes for CSVDQRFMNTEAFF. The J gene is TRBJ1-1, the V gene TRBV29-1; the D is unclear. Germline loops: CDR1 SQVTM, CDR2 ANQGSEA. Trimming shortened V by 3 bases and J by 0 bases, and 11 bases separated the two germline ends. This CDR3 is 14 amino acids long.